The 18 T cell receptor beta chains given below trace back to one sample, sequenced in a study of T cell repertoires in cytomegalovirus infection. No antigens are known for them. TCRdb re-called the reads with MiXCR, one entry per CDR3 protein. Of tens of thousands of distinct CDR3 sequences detected, 20% to 25% appear once; the ten largest clones hold approximately 90%. The specimen was CD8+ T cells from cultured PBMCs, collected from culture after CMV antigen stimulation. The receptor source for this set is a human donor in good health (CMV status not recorded). Some clones in this sample may be carry-over from other donors' samples.

This sequence joins TRBV4-2 and TRBJ2-7; 8 bases fit TRBD1. The CDR3 spans 13 residues. The V segment lost 4 bases and the J segment 6 bases; nucleotides outside the gene matches: 5. CDR1 and CDR2 from the germline V gene are LGHNA and YNFKEQ. This chain's CDR3 is CASSPGGRREQYF. CDR3 nucleotide sequence: TGTGCCAGCAGCCCAGGGGGCCGGCGCGAGCAGTACTTC.

This clonotype was detected only a few times. The CDR3 nucleotides are TGTGCCAGCAGCTTAGTAGGCGGCGGACCGGGAGCTTTCTTT. Its protein product is CASSLVGGGPGAFF. The chain employs TRBV11-1 and TRBJ1-1, with unresolved D. In germline, CDR1 is SGHAT, CDR2 FQDESV (reference sequence). The CDR3 consists of 14 residues. V dropped 1 base and J dropped 10 bases, with 16 bases sitting between them.

This chain connects TRBV6-2 or TRBV6-3 to TRBJ1-2; 7 positions agree with TRBD1. V dropped 5 bases and J dropped 6; count of bases not matched to a gene: 12. The CDR3 covers 15 residues. Germline lookup yields CDR1 MNHEY and CDR2 SVGEGT. This CDR3 reads CASSDGDDRVNGYTF. CDR3 sequence (DNA): TGTGCCAGCAGTGATGGGGACGACAGGGTTAATGGCTACACCTTC.

This clonotype was seen just once. The chain joins TRBV11-2 to TRBJ2-7; the D gene could be TRBD1 or TRBD2 (5 bases each). The CDR3 sequence is 16 residues long. V was pared by 5 bases and J by 1 base, with 18 bases between. Germline CDR1 SGHAT, CDR2 FQNNGV. CDR3 protein: CASSPNRRDPSYEQYF. CDR3 bases: TGTGCCAGCAGCCCTAACCGTAGGGACCCTTCCTACGAGCAGTACTTC.

This clonotype has a handful of counts. This chain joins TRBV7-2 and TRBJ2-3; 10 bases are shared with TRBD2. The CDR3 length is 17 residues. Losses at the gene ends were 4 bases for V and 2 bases for J; bases not matched to a gene: 9. Germline CDR1 SGHTA, CDR2 FQGNSA. The CDR3 nucleotides are TGTGCCAGCAGCTACCCACTAGCGGGAATACCCACAGATACGCAGTATTTT. It is translated as CASSYPLAGIPTDTQYF.

The V and J genes are TRBV7-9 and TRBJ2-1; 9 nucleotides match TRBD1. V shed 7 bases and J 7 bases; nucleotides not matched to a gene: 14. CDR3 length equals 16 residues. Germline V gene data show CDR1 as SEHNR and CDR2 as FQNEAQ (reference sequence). The CDR3 nucleotides are TGTGCCAGCACCCCTTCGACCGGGACAGGGAGAAATGAGCAGTTCTTC. As protein: CASTPSTGTGRNEQFF.

The chain recombines TRBV7-2 with TRBJ2-7, with TRBD2 as a possible D gene (6 bases). CDR1 and CDR2 (germline): SGHTA, FQGNSA. Trimming stripped 4 bases from V and 7 bases from J, with 14 bases between. The CDR3 runs to 13 residues. The CDR3 DNA reads as TGTGCCAGCAGCTCGGAGGGGCGAAGAGAGCAGTACTTC. It translates to CASSSEGRREQYF. Full variable domain (rest looked up from reference TRBV7-2 and TRBJ2-7): GAGVSQSPSNKVTEKGKDVELRCDPISGHTALYWYRQSLGQGLEFLIYFQGNSAPDKSGLPSDRFSAERTGGSVSTLTIQRTQQEDSAVYLCASSSEGRREQYFGPGTRLTVT.

This clonotype appeared a few times. The chain has TRBV11-2 and TRBJ2-7; 8 bases align to TRBD2. The CDR3 is 16 amino acids. The V gene end was trimmed by 4 bases and the J gene end by 0 bases; junction bases not matched to a gene: 8. Germline values: CDR1 SGHAT, CDR2 FQNNGV. CDR3 amino acids: CASSSASGGGSYEQYF. DNA for the CDR3: TGTGCCAGCAGCTCAGCGAGCGGGGGCGGCTCCTACGAGCAGTACTTC.

The genes are TRBV4-1 and TRBJ2-1, with 12 bases matching TRBD2. Germline-derived CDR1 and CDR2 are MGHRA and YSYEKL. The ends lost 4 bases at V and 5 bases at J; junction bases unmatched: 3. The CDR3 is 15 residues long. The CDR3 loop reads CASSRGLAGNNEQFF. The DNA of the CDR3 is TGCGCCAGCAGCCGTGGACTAGCGGGAAACAATGAGCAGTTCTTC.

This clonotype has just a few counts. The genes are TRBV27 and TRBJ1-6; a possible D gene is TRBD1 (5 bases). Germline CDR1 and CDR2: MNHEY and SMNVEV (reference sequence). This CDR3 comprises 13 residues. The V end was cut by 5 bases, the J end by 4 bases, with 6 bases between. The CDR3 reads CASSGGYNSPLHF. The CDR3 DNA sequence: TGTGCCAGCAGTGGGGGTTATAATTCACCCCTCCACTTT.

The rearrangement uses TRBV7-2 and TRBJ2-1; D gene unclear. CDR1 is SGHTA, CDR2 FQGNSA, per germline. V was trimmed by 5 bases and J by 0 bases, leaving 11 bases between them. CDR3 length: 15 amino acids. Written as DNA, the CDR3 is TGTGCCAGCAGCGCTAGGGAAGGCTCCTACAATGAGCAGTTCTTC. It codes for CASSAREGSYNEQFF.

This clonotype turned up a few times. The CDR3 loop reads CASSFGPYQETQYF. CDR3 nucleotides: TGTGCCAGCAGCTTCGGGCCGTACCAAGAGACCCAGTACTTC. The V and J genes are TRBV13 and TRBJ2-5; D call uncertain. Per the germline V gene, CDR1 is PRHDT and CDR2 is FYEKMQ (reference sequence). The CDR3 covers 14 residues. Between the trimmed V and J ends, which lost 3 bases and 0 bases, there was a span of 8 bases.

The CDR3 loop reads CASSPDPQRGYQETQYF. The CDR3 DNA follows: TGTGCCAGCAGCCCCGACCCACAGCGCGGATACCAAGAGACCCAGTACTTC. The chain couples TRBV7-9 to TRBJ2-5, with D hard to call. V was trimmed by 5 bases and J by 0 bases, leaving 19 bases between them. The CDR3 contains 17 residues. Germline V gene sequence: CDR1 SEHNR, CDR2 FQNEAQ (reference sequence).

This clonotype was seen a few times. The CDR3 loop is CASSYSIRAGTGELFF. The CDR3 DNA reads TGTGCCAGCAGTTACTCGATTAGGGCTGGTACCGGGGAGCTGTTTTTT. The rearrangement links TRBV6-2 or TRBV6-3 to TRBJ2-2; D not resolved. CDR1 is MNHEY, CDR2 SVGEGT, per germline. The V end lost 0 bases, the J end lost 5 bases, and 13 bases lay between the germline ends. The CDR3 totals 16 residues.

V is TRBV4-2 and J is TRBJ2-1; 14 bases are a match to TRBD2. This CDR3 region has 16 residues. Germline CDR1 reads LGHNA; CDR2 reads YNFKEQ. V lost 4 bases to trimming and J lost 9 bases; unmatched junction nucleotides: 8. The CDR3 is CASSPRLAGGLGEQFF. CDR3 nucleotides: TGTGCCAGCAGCCCCAGACTAGCGGGGGGGCTAGGTGAGCAGTTCTTC.

This clonotype showed up just a few times. This chain links TRBV6-2 or TRBV6-3 with TRBJ2-2; D call uncertain. CDR3 length: 14 amino acids. The V end lost 4 bases, the J end lost 5 bases, and 11 bases lay between the germline ends. Germline V lookup: CDR1 MNHEY, CDR2 SVGEGT. This chain's CDR3 is CASSWQTSTGELFF. In DNA form, the CDR3 reads TGTGCCAGCAGTTGGCAGACGAGTACCGGGGAGCTGTTTTTT.

This chain connects TRBV7-8 to TRBJ1-6; no reliable D call. Trimming took off 1 base at V and 4 bases at J, with 8 bases between the two ends. This CDR3 has 15 residues. The V gene's germline CDR1 is SGHVS and CDR2 FQNEAQ. CDR3 sequence: CASSLDPGYNSPLHF. The CDR3 DNA is TGTGCCAGCAGCTTAGATCCAGGTTATAATTCACCCCTCCACTTT.

This clonotype was seen only once. The V call is TRBV10-3, the J call TRBJ2-3; tentative D call: TRBD2 (5 bases). CDR1 and CDR2 from the germline V gene are ENHRY and SYGVKD. The CDR3 spans 12 residues. Trimming removed 9 bases at V and 6 bases at J, with 13 bases between. The CDR3 DNA reads as TGTGCCATACGGACTGTAACCGATACGCAGTATTTT. This sequence encodes CAIRTVTDTQYF.